This TCR beta chain stems from a study of beta chain features in type 1 diabetes. Every bit of the isolated RNA underwent reverse transcription, so sequencing read expressed TCRB transcripts. Libraries were prepared by immunoSEQ multiplex PCR; TCRdb keeps only in-frame clonotypes and omits some of them. In the table there are around 300,000 clones, approximately 15% of which are singletons. Findings and limits, study-wide: For Type 1 diabetes patients, all four CD4+ subsets carried TCRB CDR3s that were moderately but significantly shorter. Insertion counts at VDJ junctions were lower in type 1 diabetes patients, who also showed more deletions there.

Details on this clone: Its antigen remains unknown.

Per the germline V gene, CDR1 is SGHAT and CDR2 is FQNNGV. Deletions cut 0 bases from V and 6 bases from J, with 22 bases between. The CDR3 length is 18 residues. The clonotype originates from a man aged 18 to 30 with type 1 diabetes. The chain links TRBV11-2 to TRBJ2-3; D perhaps matches TRBD2 (7 bases). Sequencing used naive CD4+ T cells from blood. The CDR3 DNA reads as TGTGCCAGCAGCTTAGAGGCGACTAGCTACGAGGGGGAGGATACGCAGTATTTT. Protein sequence: CASSLEATSYEGEDTQYF.